Below are 20 T cell receptor beta chains sequenced from a single sample in a study of monozygotic twins with inflammatory bowel disease (dated by TCRdb to the late 2010s). The library was obtained by 5' RACE. Data came from an Illumina HiSeq 2500. TCRdb reprocessed the reads; each CDR3 protein sequence makes one entry, and DNA is unavailable. The sample's own table lists approximately 420,000 distinct CDR3 sequences. The top ten clones comprise 2% to 2.5% of the sample. The specimen sequenced was blood. These receptors originate from a human donor with ulcerative colitis or Crohn's disease, or a healthy co-twin of an affected twin (not recorded which).

The chain recombines TRBV24-1 with TRBJ2-1; TCRdb returns TRBD2, unconfirmable since there is no DNA. The V gene's germline CDR1 is KGHDR and CDR2 SFDVKD. CDR3 length: 16 residues. The CDR3 spells CATSDQPRTSRNEQFF.

The chain is built from TRBV28 and TRBJ2-7; TCRdb returns TRBD1, unconfirmable since there is no DNA. This CDR3 region has 15 residues. Germline lookup yields CDR1 MDHEN and CDR2 SYDVKM. The CDR3 reads CASSLTGTAKYEQYF.

The chain links TRBV29-1 to TRBJ2-2. This CDR3 has 14 amino acids. Germline V CDR1 and CDR2: SQVTM, ANQGSEA. CDR3: CSACRMPNTGELFF.

This sequence joins TRBV27 and TRBJ1-1; TCRdb returns TRBD1, unconfirmable since there is no DNA. Germline assignment: CDR1 MNHEY and CDR2 SMNVEV (reference sequence). There are 16 residues in the CDR3. CDR3 loop: CASSLRNQGAGTEAFF.

This chain uses TRBV20-1 with TRBJ2-1; TCRdb proposes TRBD2, but this gene call is untestable without DNA. This CDR3 contains 15 residues. From germline, CDR1 is DFQATT and CDR2 SNEGSKA (reference sequence). The chain's CDR3 is CSAPPIAGGYNEQFF.

The gene calls are TRBV5-1 and TRBJ1-2. CDR3 length: 12 residues. Germline CDR1 and CDR2: SGHRS and YFSETQ. CDR3 protein: CASRVDNYGYTF. The full variable domain, in which reference TRBV5-1 and TRBJ1-2 provide the parts outside the CDR3, is KAGVTQTPRYLIKTRGQQVTLSCSPISGHRSVSWYQQTPGQGLQFLFEYFSETQRNKGNFPGRFSGRQFSNSRSEMNVSTLELGDSALYLCASRVDNYGYTFGSGTRLTVV.

This sequence joins TRBV5-1 and TRBJ1-2; TCRdb indicates TRBD1, and absent DNA this call remains unverified. This CDR3 is built from 13 residues. CDR1 and CDR2 (germline): SGHRS, YFSETQ. Here the CDR3 reads CASSSKGGNGYTF.

The V and J genes are TRBV5-5 and TRBJ1-5; TCRdb reports TRBD1, a call that lacks DNA to check it against. Germline CDR1 is SGHKS and CDR2 is YYEKEE (reference sequence). The CDR3 has 15 residues. Here the CDR3 reads CASSSQGGPNQPQHF.

The chain uses TRBV25-1 and TRBJ2-2; TCRdb returns TRBD2, unconfirmable since there is no DNA. This CDR3 is 19 amino acids long. The germline V gene encodes CDR1 MGHDK and CDR2 SYGVNS. CDR3 residues: CASSAQSGSASGKAGELFF.

The J gene is TRBJ1-4, the V gene TRBV5-1; the TCRdb D gene call, TRBD1, has no DNA to confirm it. The germline gives CDR1 SGHRS, CDR2 YFSETQ. This CDR3 region has 16 residues. The CDR3: CASSLAGGHANEKLFF.

This sequence joins TRBV21-1 and TRBJ2-7. TRBV21-1 is a pseudogene locus. This CDR3 spans 15 amino acids. The CDR3 spells CASSKVQQTSYEQYF.

V usage is TRBV7-3 and J usage is TRBJ2-3; TCRdb returns TRBD1, unconfirmable since there is no DNA. The germline CDR1 and CDR2 sequences are SGHTA and FQGTGA. The CDR3 is 16 residues long. The CDR3 is CASSFEMAGGTDTQYF. Filled out from reference TRBV7-3 and TRBJ2-3, the complete variable domain reads GAGVSQTPSNKVTEKGKYVELRCDPISGHTALYWYRQSLGQGPEFLIYFQGTGAADDSGLPNDRFFAVRPEGSVSTLKIQRTERGDSAVYLCASSFEMAGGTDTQYFGPGTRLTVL.

The CDR3 here is CSARPRVDEQFF. The genes are TRBV20-1 and TRBJ2-1. Germline V CDR1 and CDR2: DFQATT, SNEGSKA (reference sequence). The CDR3 is 12 amino acids.

The chain uses TRBV9 and TRBJ1-2; TCRdb designates TRBD1, a call that cannot be tested without DNA. The length of the CDR3 is 14 residues. Germline CDR1 SGDLS, CDR2 YYNGEE. The CDR3 here is CASSSIGGAAGYTF.

This rearrangement joins TRBV5-5 to TRBJ2-5; there is no DNA to check the TCRdb D call of TRBD2. Germline loops: CDR1 SGHKS, CDR2 YYEKEE (reference sequence). The CDR3 consists of 16 residues. The CDR3: CASSLGSGGLQETQYF.

This chain links TRBV6-5 with TRBJ1-4; TCRdb picks TRBD1, but there is no DNA to check that call. Germline V gives CDR1 MNHEY, CDR2 SVGAGI. This CDR3 contains 14 residues. CDR3 residues: CASSYGDGDEKLFF.

The CDR3 loop reads CASTPRDRGNNEQFF. The rearrangement uses TRBV19 and TRBJ2-1; TCRdb reports TRBD1, a call that lacks DNA to check it against. CDR3 length: 15 residues. From germline, CDR1 is LNHDA and CDR2 SQIVND (reference sequence). The full variable domain, its missing parts supplied by reference TRBV19 and TRBJ2-1, is DGGITQSPKYLFRKEGQNVTLSCEQNLNHDAMYWYRQDPGQGLRLIYYSQIVNDFQKGDIAEGYSVSREKKESFPLTVTSAQKNPTAFYLCASTPRDRGNNEQFFGPGTRLTVL.

The J gene is TRBJ1-1, the V gene TRBV6-4; TCRdb calls TRBD1, which cannot be checked without DNA. The CDR3 has 16 residues. Germline values: CDR1 MRHNA, CDR2 SNTAGT. This CDR3 is CATSDSKTEMNTEAFF.

The CDR3 reads CASSTYGTDQETQYF. V usage is TRBV19 and J usage is TRBJ2-5; TCRdb reports TRBD1, a call that lacks DNA to check it against. The CDR3 spans 15 residues. Germline V gene data show CDR1 as LNHDA and CDR2 as SQIVND (reference sequence).

The rearrangement links TRBV19 to TRBJ2-7; as DNA is missing, the TRBD1 call by TCRdb cannot be tested. The CDR3 spans 13 residues. Germline V gene data show CDR1 as LNHDA and CDR2 as SQIVND (reference sequence). CDR3 amino acids: CASSILAGYEQYF.